The present TCR beta chain was sequenced within a study of identical twins. Study observations and caveats: Whereas memory repertoires showed no such difference, abundant cord blood beta clonotypes carried fewer insertions. Invariant MAIT and iNKT cells are populations that could partly confound zero-insertion analyses.

This clonotype was seen a handful of times. Antigen specificity is unknown. The germline gives CDR1 SGHRS, CDR2 YFSETQ. This CDR3 region has 14 residues. V lost 1 base, J lost 2 bases, and 2 bases stayed unmatched. TCRdb ran MiXCR on the 5' RACE reads and lists one entry per CDR3 protein. Among about 190,000 distinct CDR3 sequences, more than 15% were seen once, and the ten largest hold around two fifths. In addition, the sample was reused for a study of T cells expressing NK-cell markers. As reported in that work: HCMV seropositivity marked most of the eight sequenced donors; one was seronegative. The contribution of dominant NKG2C+ clonotypes to CD8+ T cells in a handful of donors was roughly 1.0-7.5%.

Sequenced sample: CD8+ T cells sorted from blood. The rearrangement links TRBV5-1 to TRBJ2-7; 8 positions match TRBD1. This receptor was obtained from a woman aged 18-35 years in good health. This CDR3 is CASSLSGGTYEQYF. In DNA, the CDR3 is TGCGCCAGCAGCTTGTCAGGGGGCACCTACGAGCAGTACTTC.